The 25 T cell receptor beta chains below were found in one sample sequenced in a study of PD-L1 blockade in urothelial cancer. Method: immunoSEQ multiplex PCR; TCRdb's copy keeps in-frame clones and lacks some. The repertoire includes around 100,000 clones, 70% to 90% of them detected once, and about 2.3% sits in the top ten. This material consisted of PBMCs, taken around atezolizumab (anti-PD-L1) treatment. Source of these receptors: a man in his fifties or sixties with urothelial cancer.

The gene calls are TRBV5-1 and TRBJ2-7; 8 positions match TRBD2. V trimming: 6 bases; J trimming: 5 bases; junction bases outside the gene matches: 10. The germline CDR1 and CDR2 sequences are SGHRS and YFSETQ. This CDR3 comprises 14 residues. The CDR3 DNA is TGCGCCAGCAATTCCGGGACTAGTATCGACGAGCAGTACTTC. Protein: CASNSGTSIDEQYF. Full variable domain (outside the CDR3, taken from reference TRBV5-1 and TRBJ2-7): KAGVTQTPRYLIKTRGQQVTLSCSPISGHRSVSWYQQTPGQGLQFLFEYFSETQRNKGNFPGRFSGRQFSNSRSEMNVSTLELGDSALYLCASNSGTSIDEQYFGPGTRLTVT.

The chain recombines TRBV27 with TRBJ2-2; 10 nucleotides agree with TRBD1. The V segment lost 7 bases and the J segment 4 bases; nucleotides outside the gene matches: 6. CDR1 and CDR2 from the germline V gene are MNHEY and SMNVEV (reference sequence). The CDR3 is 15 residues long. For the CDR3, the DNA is TGTGCCAGCAAGCCCCGACAGGGGGCCACCGGGGAGCTGTTTTTT. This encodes CASKPRQGATGELFF.

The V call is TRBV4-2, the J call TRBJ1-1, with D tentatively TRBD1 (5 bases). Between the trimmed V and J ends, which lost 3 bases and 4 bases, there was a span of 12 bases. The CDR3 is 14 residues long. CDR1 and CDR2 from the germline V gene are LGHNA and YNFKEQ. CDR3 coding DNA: TGTGCCAGCAGCCAGCCCGGCCAGGGCACTGAAGCTTTCTTT. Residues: CASSQPGQGTEAFF.

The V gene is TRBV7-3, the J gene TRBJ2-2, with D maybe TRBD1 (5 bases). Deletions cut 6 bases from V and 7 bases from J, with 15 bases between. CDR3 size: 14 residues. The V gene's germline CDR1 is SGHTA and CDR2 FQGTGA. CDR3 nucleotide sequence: TGTGCCAGCAGTGTGTCAGGGCGAGGCGGGGAGCTGTTTTTT. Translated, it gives CASSVSGRGGELFF. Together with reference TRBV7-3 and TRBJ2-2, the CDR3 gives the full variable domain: GAGVSQTPSNKVTEKGKYVELRCDPISGHTALYWYRQSLGQGPEFLIYFQGTGAADDSGLPNDRFFAVRPEGSVSTLKIQRTERGDSAVYLCASSVSGRGGELFFGEGSRLTVL.

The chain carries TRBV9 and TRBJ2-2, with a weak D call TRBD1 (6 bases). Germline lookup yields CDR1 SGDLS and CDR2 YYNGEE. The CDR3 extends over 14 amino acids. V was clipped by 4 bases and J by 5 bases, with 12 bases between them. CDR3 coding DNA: TGTGCCAGCAGCCCTTTAGGGGGTACCGGGGAGCTGTTTTTT. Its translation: CASSPLGGTGELFF. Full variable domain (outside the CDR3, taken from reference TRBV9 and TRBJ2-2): DSGVTQTPKHLITATGQRVTLRCSPRSGDLSVYWYQQSLDQGLQFLIQYYNGEERAKGNILERFSAQQFPDLHSELNLSSLELGDSALYFCASSPLGGTGELFFGEGSRLTVL.

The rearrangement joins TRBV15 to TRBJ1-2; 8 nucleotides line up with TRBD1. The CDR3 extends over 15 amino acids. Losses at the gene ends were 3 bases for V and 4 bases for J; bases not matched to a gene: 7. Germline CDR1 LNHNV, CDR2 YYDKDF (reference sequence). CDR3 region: CATSRGRQGSYGYTF. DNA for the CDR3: TGTGCCACCAGCAGGGGAAGACAGGGGAGCTATGGCTACACCTTC.

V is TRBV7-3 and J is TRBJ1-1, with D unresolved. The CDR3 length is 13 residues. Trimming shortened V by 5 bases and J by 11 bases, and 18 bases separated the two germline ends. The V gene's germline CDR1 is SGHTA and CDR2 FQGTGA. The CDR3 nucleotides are TGTGCCAGCAGCCTAATCAGAGGCGGCGAGGCTTTCTTT. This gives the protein CASSLIRGGEAFF.

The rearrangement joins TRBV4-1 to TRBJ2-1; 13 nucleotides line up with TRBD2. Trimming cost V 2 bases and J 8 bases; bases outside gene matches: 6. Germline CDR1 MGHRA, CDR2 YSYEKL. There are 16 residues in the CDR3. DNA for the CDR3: TGCGCCAGCAGCCAAAAAGGGACTAGCGGGAACTATGAGCAGTTCTTC. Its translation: CASSQKGTSGNYEQFF.

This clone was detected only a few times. The DNA of the CDR3 is TGCGCCAGCAGTCAATCTTTTTGGCCCAGCAGCAGAGGAGCTTTCTTT. It specifies CASSQSFWPSSRGAFF. The chain joins TRBV23-1 to TRBJ1-1, with D unclear. TRBV23-1 carries the ORF label, with uncertain function. Trimming pared 0 bases from V and 10 bases from J, leaving 21 bases between. The CDR3 spans 16 residues.

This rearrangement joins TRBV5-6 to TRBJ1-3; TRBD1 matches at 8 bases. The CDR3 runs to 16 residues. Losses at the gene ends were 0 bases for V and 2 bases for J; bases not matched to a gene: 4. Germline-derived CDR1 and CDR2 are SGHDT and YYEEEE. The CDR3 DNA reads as TGTGCCAGCAGCTTGGTTGGACAGGGAGCTGGAAACACCATATATTTT. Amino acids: CASSLVGQGAGNTIYF. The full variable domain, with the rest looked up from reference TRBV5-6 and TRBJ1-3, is DAGVTQSPTHLIKTRGQQVTLRCSPKSGHDTVSWYQQALGQGPQFIFQYYEEEERQRGNFPDRFSGHQFPNYSSELNVNALLLGDSALYLCASSLVGQGAGNTIYFGEGSWLTVV.

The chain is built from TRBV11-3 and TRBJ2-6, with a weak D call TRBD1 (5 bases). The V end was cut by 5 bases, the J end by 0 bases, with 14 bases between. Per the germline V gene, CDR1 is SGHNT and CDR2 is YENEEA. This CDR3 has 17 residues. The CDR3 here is CASSPSTGTSGANVLTF. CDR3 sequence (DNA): TGTGCCAGCAGCCCCTCTACAGGTACCTCTGGGGCCAACGTCCTGACTTTC.

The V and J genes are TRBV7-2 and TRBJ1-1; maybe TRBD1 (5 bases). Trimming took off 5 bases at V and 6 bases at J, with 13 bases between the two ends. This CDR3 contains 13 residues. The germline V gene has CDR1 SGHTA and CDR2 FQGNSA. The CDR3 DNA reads TGTGCCAGCAGCCTGGGGGGTCGGGCTGAAGCTTTCTTT. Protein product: CASSLGGRAEAFF.

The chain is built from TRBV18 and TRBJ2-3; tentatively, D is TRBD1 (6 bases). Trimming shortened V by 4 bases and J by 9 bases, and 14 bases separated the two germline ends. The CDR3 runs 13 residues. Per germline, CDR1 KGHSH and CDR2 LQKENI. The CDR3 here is CASSLPGVETQYF. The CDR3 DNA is TGTGCCAGCTCACTACCAGGGGTTGAAACGCAGTATTTT.

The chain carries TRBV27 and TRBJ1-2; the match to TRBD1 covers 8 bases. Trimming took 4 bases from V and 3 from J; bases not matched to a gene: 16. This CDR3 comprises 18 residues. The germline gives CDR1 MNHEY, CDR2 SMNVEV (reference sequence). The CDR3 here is CASSSYARGRDSYYGYTF. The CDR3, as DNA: TGTGCCAGCAGTTCATACGCCAGGGGGCGCGATAGTTACTATGGCTACACCTTC.

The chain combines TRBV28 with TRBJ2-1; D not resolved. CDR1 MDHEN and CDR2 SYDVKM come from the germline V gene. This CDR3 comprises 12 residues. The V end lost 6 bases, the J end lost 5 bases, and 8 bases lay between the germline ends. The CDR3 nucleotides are TGTGCCAGCAGCAGATACAACAATGAGCAGTTCTTC. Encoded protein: CASSRYNNEQFF.

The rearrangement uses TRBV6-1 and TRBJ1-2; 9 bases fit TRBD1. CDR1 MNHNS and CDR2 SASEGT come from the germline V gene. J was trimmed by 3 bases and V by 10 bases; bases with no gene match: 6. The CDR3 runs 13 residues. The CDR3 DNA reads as TGTGCCACCTACGACAGGGGGGACTATGGCTACACCTTC. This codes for CATYDRGDYGYTF.

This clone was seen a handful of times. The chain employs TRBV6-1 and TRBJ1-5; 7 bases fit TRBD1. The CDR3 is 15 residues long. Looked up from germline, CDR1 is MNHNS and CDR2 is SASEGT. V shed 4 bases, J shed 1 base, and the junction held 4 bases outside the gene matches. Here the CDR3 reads CASSGDSGSNQPQHF. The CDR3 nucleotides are TGTGCCAGCAGTGGGGACAGTGGGAGCAATCAGCCCCAGCATTTT.

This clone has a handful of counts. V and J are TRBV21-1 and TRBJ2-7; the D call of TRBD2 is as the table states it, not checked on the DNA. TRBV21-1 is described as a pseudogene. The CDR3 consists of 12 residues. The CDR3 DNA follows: TGTGCCAGCAGCAAGTCCGGCGGCGAGCAGTACTTC. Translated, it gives CASSKSGGEQYF.

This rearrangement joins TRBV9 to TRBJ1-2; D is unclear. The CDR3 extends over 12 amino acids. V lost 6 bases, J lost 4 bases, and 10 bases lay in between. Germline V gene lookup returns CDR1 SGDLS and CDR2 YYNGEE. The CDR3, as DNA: TGTGCCAGCAATTCGGAGGTCTATGGCTACACCTTC. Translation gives CASNSEVYGYTF.

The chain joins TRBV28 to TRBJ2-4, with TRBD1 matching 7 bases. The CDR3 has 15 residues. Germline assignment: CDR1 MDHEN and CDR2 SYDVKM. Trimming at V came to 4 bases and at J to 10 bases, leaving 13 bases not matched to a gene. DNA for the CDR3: TGTGCCAGCAGTTCACAAGGGGGCTATCCTCCGATTCAGTACTTC. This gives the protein CASSSQGGYPPIQYF.

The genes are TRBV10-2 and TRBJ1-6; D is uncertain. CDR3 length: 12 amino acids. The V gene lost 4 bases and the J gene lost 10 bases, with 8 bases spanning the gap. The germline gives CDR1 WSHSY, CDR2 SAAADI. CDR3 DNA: TGCGCCAGCAGTGTGGAGAGATCACCCCTCCACTTT. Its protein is CASSVERSPLHF.

CDR3 DNA: TGTGCCAGCAGTTCAATGGGGACAGCTCGATCTACCTACGAGCAGTACTTC. Encoded protein: CASSSMGTARSTYEQYF. The chain recombines TRBV28 with TRBJ2-7; 7 nucleotides match TRBD1. After removal of 4 bases from V and 2 bases from J, the junction contained 14 bases not matched to a gene. This CDR3 spans 17 amino acids. Germline CDR1 is MDHEN and CDR2 is SYDVKM.

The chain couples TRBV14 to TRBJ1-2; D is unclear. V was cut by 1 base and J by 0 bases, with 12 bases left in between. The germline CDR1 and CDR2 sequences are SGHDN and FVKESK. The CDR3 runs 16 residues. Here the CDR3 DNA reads TGTGCCAGCAGCCAAGGGAGAGGTGGTGCTAACTATGGCTACACCTTC. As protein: CASSQGRGGANYGYTF.

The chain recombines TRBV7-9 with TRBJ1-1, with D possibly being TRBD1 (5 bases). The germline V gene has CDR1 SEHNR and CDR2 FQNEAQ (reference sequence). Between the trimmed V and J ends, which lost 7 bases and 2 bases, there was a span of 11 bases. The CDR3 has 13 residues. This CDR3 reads CASTTTGNTEAFF. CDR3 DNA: TGTGCCAGCACCACAACAGGAAACACTGAAGCTTTCTTT.

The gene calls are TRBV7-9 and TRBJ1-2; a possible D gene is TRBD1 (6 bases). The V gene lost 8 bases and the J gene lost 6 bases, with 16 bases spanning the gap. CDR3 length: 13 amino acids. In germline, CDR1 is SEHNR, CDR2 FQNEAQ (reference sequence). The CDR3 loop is CASRGGGGHGYTF. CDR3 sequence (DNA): TGTGCCAGCCGCGGGGGAGGGGGTCATGGCTACACCTTC.